This T cell receptor beta chain appears in the sequencing data of a study of blood T cell repertoires in COVID-19. Overall study context: COVID-19 samples collected from the United States, Italy and Spain covered acute and convalescent phases. T cells, B-cell-depleted T cells, or PBMCs provided the cDNA or gDNA that served as material.

This CDR3 has 12 residues. Germline-derived CDR1 and CDR2 are SQVTM and ANQGSEA. The ends were cut back, 3 bases at V and 6 bases at J, with 11 bases in the middle. In the authors' workflow: Scientists estimated how many nucleated cells there were by amplifying reference gene primers. The repertoire was sequenced with immunoSEQ multiplex PCR; TCRdb's copy has only in-frame clones and lacks some. V, J and clone size are those of that table, while D and trimming were read from the DNA. This sample has more than 300,000 clones, with approximately 88% found just once. Enrolment of Seattle patients took place during active infection, and they were followed longitudinally.

This sequence originates from a woman younger than 45 with COVID-19, enrolled during active disease. This chain links TRBV29-1 with TRBJ1-2, with D uncertain. Sequencing used peripheral blood. CDR3 in amino acids: CSVEGGHDGYTF. CDR3 DNA sequence: TGCAGCGTTGAGGGAGGGCACGATGGCTACACCTTC.